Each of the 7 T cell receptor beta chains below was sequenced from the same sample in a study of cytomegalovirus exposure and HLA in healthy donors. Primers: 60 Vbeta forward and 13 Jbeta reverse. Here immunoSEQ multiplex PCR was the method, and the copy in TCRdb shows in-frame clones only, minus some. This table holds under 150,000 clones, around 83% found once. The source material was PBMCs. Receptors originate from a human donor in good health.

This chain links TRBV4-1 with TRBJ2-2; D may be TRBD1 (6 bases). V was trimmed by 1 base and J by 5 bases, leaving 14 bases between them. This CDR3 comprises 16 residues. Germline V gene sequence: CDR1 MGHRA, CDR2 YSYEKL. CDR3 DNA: TGCGCCAGCAGCCAAGGCCGGACAGACTTAACCGGGGAGCTGTTTTTT. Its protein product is CASSQGRTDLTGELFF.

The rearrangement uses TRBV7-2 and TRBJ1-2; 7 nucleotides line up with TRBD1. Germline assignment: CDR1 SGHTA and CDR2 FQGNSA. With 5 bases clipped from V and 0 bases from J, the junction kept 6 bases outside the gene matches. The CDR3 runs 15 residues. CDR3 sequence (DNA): TGTGCCAGCAGCCCCGGGACAGACGCTAACTATGGCTACACCTTC. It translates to CASSPGTDANYGYTF. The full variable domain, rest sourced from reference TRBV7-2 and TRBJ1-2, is GAGVSQSPSNKVTEKGKDVELRCDPISGHTALYWYRQSLGQGLEFLIYFQGNSAPDKSGLPSDRFSAERTGGSVSTLTIQRTQQEDSAVYLCASSPGTDANYGYTFGSGTRLTVV.

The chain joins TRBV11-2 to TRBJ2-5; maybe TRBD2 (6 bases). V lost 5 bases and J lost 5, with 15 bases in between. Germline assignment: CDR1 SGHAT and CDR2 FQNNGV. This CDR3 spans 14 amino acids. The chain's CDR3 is CASSDQEEGETQYF. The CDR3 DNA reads TGTGCCAGCAGCGACCAGGAGGAGGGGGAGACCCAGTACTTC.

The CDR3 sequence is CASSLGTGGVYEQYF. As DNA, the CDR3 is TGTGCCAGTAGCCTGGGGACGGGGGGGGTTTACGAGCAGTACTTC. The V gene is TRBV19, the J gene TRBJ2-7; TRBD2 matches at 8 bases. CDR1 and CDR2 (germline): LNHDA, SQIVND (reference sequence). The junction had 11 bases not matched to a gene; V was cut back by 6 bases and J by 4 bases. The CDR3 spans 15 residues.

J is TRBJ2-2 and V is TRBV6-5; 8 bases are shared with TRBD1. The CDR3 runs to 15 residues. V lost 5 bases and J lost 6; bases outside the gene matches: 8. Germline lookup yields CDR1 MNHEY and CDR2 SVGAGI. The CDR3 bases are TGTGCCAGCAGTAGGGGACAGGCCGGATCCGGGGAGCTGTTTTTT. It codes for CASSRGQAGSGELFF.

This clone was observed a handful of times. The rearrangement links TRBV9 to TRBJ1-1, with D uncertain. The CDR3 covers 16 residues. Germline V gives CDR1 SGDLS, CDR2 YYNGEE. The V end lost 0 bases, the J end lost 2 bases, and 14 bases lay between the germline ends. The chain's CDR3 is CASSVGGQMINTEAFF. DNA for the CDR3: TGTGCCAGCAGCGTAGGAGGCCAGATGATTAACACTGAAGCTTTCTTT.

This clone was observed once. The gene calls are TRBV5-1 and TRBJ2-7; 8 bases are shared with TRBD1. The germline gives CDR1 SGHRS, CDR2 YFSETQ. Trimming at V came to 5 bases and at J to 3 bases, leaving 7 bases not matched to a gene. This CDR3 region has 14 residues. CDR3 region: CASRLTGGLYEQYF. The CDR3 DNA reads TGCGCCAGCAGGCTTACAGGGGGTCTCTACGAGCAGTACTTC.